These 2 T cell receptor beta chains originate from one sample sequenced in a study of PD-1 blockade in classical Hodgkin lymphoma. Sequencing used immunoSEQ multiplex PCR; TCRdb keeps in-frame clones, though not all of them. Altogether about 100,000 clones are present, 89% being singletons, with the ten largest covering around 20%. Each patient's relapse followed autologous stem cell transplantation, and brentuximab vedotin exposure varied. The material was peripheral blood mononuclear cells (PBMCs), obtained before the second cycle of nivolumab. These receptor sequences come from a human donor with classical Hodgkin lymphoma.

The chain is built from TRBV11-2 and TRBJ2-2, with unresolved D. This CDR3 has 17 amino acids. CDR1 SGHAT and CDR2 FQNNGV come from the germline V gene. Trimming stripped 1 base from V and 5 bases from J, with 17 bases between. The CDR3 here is CASSLGADLGWTGELFF. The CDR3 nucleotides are TGTGCCAGCAGCTTAGGGGCGGATCTGGGGTGGACCGGGGAGCTGTTTTTT.

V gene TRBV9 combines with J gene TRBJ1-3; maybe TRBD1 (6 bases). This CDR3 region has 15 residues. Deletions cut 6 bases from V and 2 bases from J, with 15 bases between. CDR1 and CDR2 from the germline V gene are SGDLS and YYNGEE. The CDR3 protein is CASNPTGNTGNTIYF. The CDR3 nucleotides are TGTGCCAGCAACCCTACAGGGAACACTGGAAACACCATATATTTT.